In this sample, the clone carrying this TCR beta chain turned up many times. The data were obtained in a study of blood T cell repertoires in COVID-19. Study context: Both acute and convalescent COVID-19 samples were obtained from the United States, Italy and Spain. Nucleic acid was either cDNA or gDNA, and it came from T cells, B-cell-depleted T cells, or PBMCs.

The CDR3 is made up of 15 amino acids. The V gene's germline CDR1 is SGHVS and CDR2 FNYEAQ. V gave up 5 bases and J gave up 4 bases; unmatched junction bases: 10. In the authors' methods: For nucleated cells, counts were estimated from reference gene primer amplification. The table came from immunoSEQ multiplex PCR; TCRdb's copy has only in-frame clones and leaves some out. The DNA gave D and trimming, while V, J and clone size come from that table. The repertoire holds 60,000 or so clones, with roughly 90% as singletons. The sequenced sample consisted of peripheral blood. The gene calls are TRBV7-6 and TRBJ1-2, with 7 bases fitting TRBD1. The receptor's source is a woman aged 60 to 75 with active COVID-19. The DNA for the CDR3 is TGTGCCAGCAGCCCCGCCGGGCAGGGGGGCTATGGCTACACCTTC. As protein: CASSPAGQGGYGYTF.